Sequencing of this T cell receptor beta chain was carried out in a study of blood T cell repertoires in COVID-19. For the study at large: The United States, Italy and Spain supplied acute and convalescent COVID-19 samples. PBMCs, B-cell-depleted T cells, or T cells were the source of the cDNA or gDNA that made up the material.

Assay: immunoSEQ multiplex PCR; the TCRdb copy retains only in-frame clones and omits some. The data contain approximately 98,000 clones, 88% of them seen just once; the ten biggest clones take up under 3%. J gave up 4 bases and V 3 bases, and 6 bases lay outside the gene matches. The CDR3 runs to 15 residues. The V gene's germline CDR1 is MNHNS and CDR2 SASEGT. V gene TRBV6-1 combines with J gene TRBJ1-3; TRBD1 matches 7 bases. The source material was peripheral blood. This sequence originates from a human donor in a cohort sampled during active COVID-19. CDR3 sequence (DNA): TGTGCCAGCAGTGAGGGACAGCCGAGAGGAAACACCATATATTTT. Translated: CASSEGQPRGNTIYF.